The 3 T cell receptor beta chains presented below share a single source sample, sequenced in a study of cytomegalovirus exposure and HLA in healthy donors. This PCR relied on a set of 60 Vbeta primers and 13 Jbeta primers. Clones were read by immunoSEQ multiplex PCR, and TCRdb kept only the in-frame ones, dropping some. The sample shows more than 90,000 clones, approximately 79% of them seen only once. The material sequenced was PBMCs. The receptors were sampled from a man aged 50 or older in good health and CMV-seropositive.

In DNA, the CDR3 is TGCGCCAACCCGCGTGGGAGCGTCAGAGAAGGCTACGAGCAGTACTTC. This sequence encodes CANPRGSVREGYEQYF. The chain couples TRBV5-1 to TRBJ2-7; D is perhaps TRBD2 (5 bases). From germline, CDR1 is SGHRS and CDR2 YFSETQ. The V end was cut by 9 bases, the J end by 3 bases, with 25 bases between. The CDR3 totals 16 residues.

V gene TRBV4-2 combines with J gene TRBJ2-7, with 7 bases identical to TRBD1. Germline-derived CDR1 and CDR2 are LGHNA and YNFKEQ. The CDR3 is made up of 15 amino acids. V gave up 4 bases and J gave up 2 bases; unmatched junction bases: 8. CDR3: CASSPASDRTYEQYF. The CDR3 region has the DNA TGTGCCAGCAGCCCCGCCTCGGACAGGACCTACGAGCAGTACTTC.

A note on this clone: Within the sample, other DNA sequences also encode this same CDR3. This chain uses TRBV7-2 with TRBJ1-1, with 8 bases identical to TRBD1. CDR3 length: 17 residues. V lost 1 base and J lost 5; bases outside the gene matches: 12. Germline assignment: CDR1 SGHTA and CDR2 FQGNSA. In DNA form, the CDR3 reads TGTGCCAGCAGCTTAGGCCCCTCAGGGGGCCTGTATACTGAAGCTTTCTTT. Protein sequence: CASSLGPSGGLYTEAFF.